This record concerns one TCR beta chain sequence. The junction shows a germline mismatch at one end, possibly a read error. The sample belongs to a study of blood T cell repertoires in COVID-19. As for the study in general: Both acute and convalescent COVID-19 samples were obtained from the United States, Italy and Spain. Sources were T cells, B-cell-depleted T cells, or PBMCs; the material itself was cDNA or gDNA.

Germline V CDR1 and CDR2: SSHAT, FNYEAQ (reference sequence). The length of the CDR3 is 15 residues. Generated by immunoSEQ multiplex PCR, the TCRdb table keeps only in-frame clones and is missing some. Among about 83,000 clones listed, about 76% were seen once. The chain employs TRBV7-7 and TRBJ2-5, with TRBD1 identical over 11 bases. The specimen was peripheral blood. The source of this sequence is a woman older than 75 with active or convalescent COVID-19. CDR3 coding DNA: TGTGCTAGCAGCCCCGGACAGGGGGCGCCGGAGACCCAGTACTTC. Amino acids: CASSPGQGAPETQYF.